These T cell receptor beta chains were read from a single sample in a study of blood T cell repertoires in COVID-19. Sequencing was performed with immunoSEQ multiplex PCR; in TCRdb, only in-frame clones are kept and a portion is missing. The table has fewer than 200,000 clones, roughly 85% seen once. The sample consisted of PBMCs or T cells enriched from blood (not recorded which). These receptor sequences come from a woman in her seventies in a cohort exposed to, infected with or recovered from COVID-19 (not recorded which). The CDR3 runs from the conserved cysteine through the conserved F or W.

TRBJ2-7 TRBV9 CASSVVPGGEQYF
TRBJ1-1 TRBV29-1 CSVAWRVRGTEAFF
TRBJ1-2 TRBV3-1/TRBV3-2 CASSQASAGGYGYTF
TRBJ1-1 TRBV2 CASSVRTGGTEAFF
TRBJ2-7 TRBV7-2 CASSLEASSSYEQYF
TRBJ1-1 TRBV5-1 CASSLGPTGGGTEAFF
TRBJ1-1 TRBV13 CASSRGLLNTEAFF
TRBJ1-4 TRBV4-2 CASSQDLGAGATNEKLFF
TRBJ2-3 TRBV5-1 CASSSGQGARGDTQYF
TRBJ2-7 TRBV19 CASPSLRTSGRASSYEQYF
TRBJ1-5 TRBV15 CATSRDRGLNQPQHF
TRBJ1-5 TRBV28 CASSLAQAGNQPQHF
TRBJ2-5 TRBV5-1 CASSWTRETQYF
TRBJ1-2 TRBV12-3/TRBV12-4 CASSLGLDYGYTF
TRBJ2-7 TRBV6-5 CASSKDRAASYEQYF
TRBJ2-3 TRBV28 CASSGTSGTDTQYF
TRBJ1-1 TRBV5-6 CASSLGTANTEAFF
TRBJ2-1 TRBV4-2 CASSQASTGTEQFF
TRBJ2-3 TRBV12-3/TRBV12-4 CASKREVDTQYF
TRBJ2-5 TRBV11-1 CASSLARGETQYF
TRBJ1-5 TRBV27 CASSHRGRIGPQHF
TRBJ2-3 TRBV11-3 CASSLVGQLSTDTQYF
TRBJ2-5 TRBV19 CASSIQGARAQYF
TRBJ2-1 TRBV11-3 CASSLVGGGSGNEQFF
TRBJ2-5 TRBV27 CASSSDRVETQYF
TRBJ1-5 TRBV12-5 CASGPRGDSYSNQPQHF
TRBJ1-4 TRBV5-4 CASSDQGGIEKLFF
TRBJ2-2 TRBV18 CASSPPGGELFF
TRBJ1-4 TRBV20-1 CSASVIREANEKLFF
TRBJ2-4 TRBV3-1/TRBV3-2 CASSHQAAGKRDIQYF
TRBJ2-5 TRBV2 CASRDREGETQYF
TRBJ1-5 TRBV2 CASSEHGGREPQHF
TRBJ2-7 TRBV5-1 CASSSQVAGGGYEQYF
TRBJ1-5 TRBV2 CASATELNQPQHF
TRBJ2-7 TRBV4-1 CASSHNSGVWYF
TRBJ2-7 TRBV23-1 CASSGDFHSSKSYEQYF
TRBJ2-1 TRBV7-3 CASSPQSSGNEQFF
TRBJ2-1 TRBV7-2 CASSYPGTYNEQFF
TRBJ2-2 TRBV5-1 CASSTTSLHTGELFF
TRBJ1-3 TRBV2 CASSWGPLASGNTIYF
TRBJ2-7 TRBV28 CASSPLRYEQYF
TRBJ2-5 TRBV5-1 CASSAGTSGETQYF
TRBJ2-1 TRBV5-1 CASSPQAYYNEQFF
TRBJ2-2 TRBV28 CASIVGAVNTGELFF
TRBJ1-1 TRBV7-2 CASSLGPGQGAGGEAFF
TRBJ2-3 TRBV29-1 CSVEGPQGLTTDTQYF
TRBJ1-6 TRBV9 CASSVDQGNSPLHF
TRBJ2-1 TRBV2 CASSEMERGEQFF
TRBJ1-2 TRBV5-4 CATGKGYGYTF